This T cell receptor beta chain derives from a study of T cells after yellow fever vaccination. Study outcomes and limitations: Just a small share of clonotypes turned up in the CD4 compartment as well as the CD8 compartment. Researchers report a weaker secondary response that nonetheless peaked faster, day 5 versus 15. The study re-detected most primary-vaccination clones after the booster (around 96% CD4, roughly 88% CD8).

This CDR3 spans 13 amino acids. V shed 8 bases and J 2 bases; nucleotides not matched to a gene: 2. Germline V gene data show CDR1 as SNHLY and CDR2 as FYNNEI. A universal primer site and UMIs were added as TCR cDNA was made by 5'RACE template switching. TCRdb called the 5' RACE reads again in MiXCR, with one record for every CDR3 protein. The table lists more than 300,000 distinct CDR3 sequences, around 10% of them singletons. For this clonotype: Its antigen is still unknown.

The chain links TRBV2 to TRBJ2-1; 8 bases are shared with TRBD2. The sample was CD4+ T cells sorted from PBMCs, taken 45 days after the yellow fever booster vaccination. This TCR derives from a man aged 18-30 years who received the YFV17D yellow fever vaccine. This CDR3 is CASGSGAYNEQFF. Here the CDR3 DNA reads TGTGCCAGCGGTAGCGGGGCCTACAATGAGCAGTTCTTC.